This T cell receptor (beta chain) was identified in a study of blood T cells in healthy people across ages (dated by TCRdb to between 2014 and 2016). Context from the whole study: In model experiments, roughly one uniquely barcoded TCR beta cDNA molecule per two T cells was captured by template switching. Using deep sequencing normalized with unique cDNA molecular identifiers, the study measured how TCR beta repertoire diversity changes with age. Four age groups were formed from the donors: young (average approximately 16 years), middle-aged (roughly 38), aged (62) and long-lived (less than 85). For two donors (one aged 18 to 29 and one aged 80 or older), the study analyzed two additional independent replicas of 1 million unique cDNA reads from the same blood draw. What the work shows at the level of the full study, not this receptor alone: Compared with the aged group, the long-lived group had more naive CD4+ T cells, fewer expanded clones and increased TCR diversity, a pattern suggesting age selection. Because donor CMV infection status was unknown, age-related changes in expanded clonotypes were potentially confounded. Observed TCR beta diversity per million T cells fell roughly linearly with age, and a significant reduction was already apparent by age about 43. Estimates of total diversity based on one million sequenced T cells were considered lower bounds and underestimates. A strong correlation was found between observed TCR beta diversity and the percentage of naive T cells measured by flow cytometry. Conclusive comparison of naive and antigen-experienced compartments was prevented by the profiling of bulk unsorted PBMCs.

The library was prepared using 5' RACE. Sequencing relied on an Illumina HiSeq 2500. A second PCR of roughly 7 to 11 cycles was performed with a sample-barcoded 5' primer and a J-beta primer mix. Each TCR beta cDNA molecule received a unique molecular identifier from a template-switch 5' adaptor carrying 12 random nucleotides. At least 2.5 million CDR3-containing paired-end reads were obtained from each sample. The Mint cDNA synthesis kit, primed by a TRBC-specific oligonucleotide, was used to synthesize first-strand cDNA from all RNA. All cDNA was treated with uracil-DNA glycosylase and then went through a first 18-cycle PCR with the universal primers M1SS and BC2_uni_R. On the authors' methods: For normalization, 1 million high-quality reads, each with a distinct molecular identifier, were randomly selected from each sample. Instead of being binned into consensus sequences, reads with shared molecular identifiers were discarded. MiTCR, set to a Q25 quality threshold and the strictest error-elimination algorithm, was used for CDR3 identification, clonotype clustering and error correction. A nonparametric unseen species model using Euler transformation provided a lower-bound estimate of total TCR beta diversity. TCRdb redid the processing of the public reads, applying fastp at Q25 and MiXCR, and retained in-frame beta chains. Under each unique CDR3 protein, matching rows form one entry showing the most common genes and DNA. The V and J calls come from TCRdb's annotation, not from the publication. The sample profile shows about 840,000 distinct CDR3 sequences; 25% to 35% of them were found once. The ten most abundant clones make up approximately 10% of the sample.

Comment on this clonotype: Which antigen it targets is not known. A junction boundary mismatches the germline segment, possibly from a read error.

The roughly 39 donors, aged about 6 to 95 years, were systemically healthy Caucasian individuals from Russia. About 10 milliliters of peripheral blood were collected from each donor into EDTA-treated Vacutainer tubes. Ficoll-Paque density-gradient centrifugation was used to isolate PBMCs, with at least 7 million obtained per sample. Trizol reagent was used to extract total RNA from PBMCs, with at least 6 micrograms per sample. For every donor, an aliquot of PBMCs went through flow cytometry to measure the percentages of naive CD45RAhigh/CD27high T cells. CDR1 LGHNT and CDR2 FRNRAP were looked up in the germline V gene. Measured from the cysteine to the phenylalanine, the CDR3 is 17 residues long. Only the CDR3 region is kept as DNA, spanning 51 bases read in frame from base 1. These data were also filed under a second study, of T cells of mothers and their children. As that second study puts it: The donors were nine systemically healthy Caucasian individuals, made up of three mothers and their six children. cDNA synthesis used all of the extracted RNA, with approximately 1.6 ug of RNA in each 15 ul reaction. Sample barcodes and 2-4 random nucleotides were added via the M1S primer in the second PCR. More than 8.5 million TCR beta CDR3 reads were obtained from each mother, and about 3 million reads were obtained from each child. TCR recombination output is similarly shaped by thymic selection in related and unrelated pairs, with a minor effect exerted by inherited differences. Related mother-child pairs always showed normalized repertoire overlap that was slightly higher than in unrelated mother-child pairs, though the difference was never significant. No persistent microchimeric T cell clones were detected, at a sensitivity of approximately 90 clones per million clonotypes. The study used deep NGS to compare TCR beta repertoires of mothers and children, seeking features distinguishing related mother-child pairs from unrelated individuals. Mothers averaged roughly 40 +/- 4 years of age and children averaged about 10 +/- 4 years. After adapter ligation was performed with NEBNext reagents, the libraries were sequenced on an Illumina HiSeq 2000 with 100+100 nt paired-end reads. To avoid cross-contamination, the mother libraries and the child libraries were prepared a month apart and sequenced in separate runs. Each donor had between roughly 500,000 and 2,100,000 distinct TCR beta clonotypes identified. Naive TCR beta clonotypes were estimated from low-frequency clonotypes matched to each donor's FACS-determined naive share, without sorting.

This sequence originates from a woman aged 35 to 49 in good health. Sequencing was carried out using blood. The rearrangement combines TRBV12-5 with TRBJ2-2; 12 central nucleotides agree with TRBD2. The CDR3 corresponds to CASVSDLAGGRTGERFF. The nucleotides are TGTGCTAGCGTCTCGGACCTAGCGGGGGGGCGCACCGGGGAGCGGTTTTTT.